This T cell receptor (beta chain) is drawn from a study of blood T cell repertoires in COVID-19. Study context: The United States, Italy and Spain provided the acute and convalescent COVID-19 samples. Nucleic acid was either cDNA or gDNA, and it came from T cells, B-cell-depleted T cells, or PBMCs.

The germline V gene has CDR1 LGHNA and CDR2 YSLEER. The CDR3 spans 15 residues. Trimming removed 4 bases from V and 5 bases from J; junction bases left unmatched: 3. As originally analysed: Estimation of nucleated cell counts relied on the amplification of reference gene primers. Using immunoSEQ multiplex PCR, the repertoire was profiled, and TCRdb retains in-frame clones only, with some absent. V, J and clone size are taken as reported in that table, and D and trimming were inferred from the DNA itself. The table shows 35,000 to 50,000 clones, with about four fifths occurring only once. The genes are TRBV4-3 and TRBJ2-5, with 14 bases that match TRBD2. The receptor comes from a human donor with acute or convalescent COVID-19. The donor label of this sample is uncertain. The specimen sequenced was peripheral blood. The CDR3 loop is CASSPTSGGAETQYF. DNA of the CDR3: TGCGCCAGCAGCCCGACTAGCGGGGGGGCGGAGACCCAGTACTTC.